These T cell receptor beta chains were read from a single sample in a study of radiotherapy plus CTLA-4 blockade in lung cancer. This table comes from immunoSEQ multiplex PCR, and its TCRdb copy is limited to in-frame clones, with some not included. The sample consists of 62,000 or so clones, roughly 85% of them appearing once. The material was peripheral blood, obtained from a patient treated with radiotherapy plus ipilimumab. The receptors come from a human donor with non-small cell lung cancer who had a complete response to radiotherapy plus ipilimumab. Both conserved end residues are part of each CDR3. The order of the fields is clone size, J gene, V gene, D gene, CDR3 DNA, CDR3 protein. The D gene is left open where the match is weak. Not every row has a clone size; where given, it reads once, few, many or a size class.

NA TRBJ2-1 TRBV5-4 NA TGTGCCAGCAGTCTGTATTATTACAATGAGCAGTTCTTC CASSLYYYNEQFF
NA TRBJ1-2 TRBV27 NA TGTGCCAGCAGTTTCCTCGGCCACGGGGGTGGCTACACCTTC CASSFLGHGGGYTF
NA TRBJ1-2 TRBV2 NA TGTGCCAGCAGGGAGGTCTATGGCTACACCTTC CASREVYGYTF
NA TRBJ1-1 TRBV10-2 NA TGCGCCAGCAGGGTATCTGGGGGCGGCTTCACTGAAGCTTTCTTT CASRVSGGGFTEAFF
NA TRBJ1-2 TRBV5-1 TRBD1 TGCGCCAGCAGCTCGACAGGGAGTGGCTATGGCTACACCTTC CASSSTGSGYGYTF
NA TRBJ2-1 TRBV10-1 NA TGCGCCAGCAGTGACTCCAGGGGTAGCGGCAATGAGCAGTTCTTC CASSDSRGSGNEQFF
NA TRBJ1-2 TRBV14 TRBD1 TGTGCCAGCAGGTTCATGACAGGGGATGGCTACACCTTC CASRFMTGDGYTF
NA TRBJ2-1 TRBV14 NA TGTGCCAGCAGCCCCTTGTCGCCAGTTTACAATGAGCAGTTCTTC CASSPLSPVYNEQFF
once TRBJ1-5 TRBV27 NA TGTGCCAGCAAAAGGGGATCCTTTAGCAATCAGCCCCAGCATTTT CASKRGSFSNQPQHF
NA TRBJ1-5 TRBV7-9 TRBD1 TGTGCCAGCAGCGACCGGGACAGGGGACGACCCCAGCATTTT CASSDRDRGRPQHF
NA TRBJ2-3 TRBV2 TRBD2 TGTGCCAGCAGCCGACTAGCGGGAGGGCCCGGGTCTGGTACGCAGTATTTT CASSRLAGGPGSGTQYF
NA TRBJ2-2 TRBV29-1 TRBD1 TGCAGCGTCGGACAGGGGGGAGGAACCGGGGAGCTGTTTTTT CSVGQGGGTGELFF
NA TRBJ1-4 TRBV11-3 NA TGTGCCAGCAGTCGTGGGCAGTTAGGCGAAAAACTGTTTTTT CASSRGQLGEKLFF
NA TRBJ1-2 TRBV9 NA TGTGCCAGCAGTCCAGGCCTTACTAACTATGGCTACACCTTC CASSPGLTNYGYTF
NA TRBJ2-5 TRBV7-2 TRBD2 TGTGCCAGCAGCTCCCCAAGGGGTAGCGGGGGGGCTCAAGAGACCCAGTACTTC CASSSPRGSGGAQETQYF
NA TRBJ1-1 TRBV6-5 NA TGTGCCAGCAGTCCCGGGACTCTTAGGGGCGAAGCTTTCTTT CASSPGTLRGEAFF
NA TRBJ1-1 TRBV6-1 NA TGTGCCAGCAGTGCAGCGAATAGGGCCACTGAAGCTTTCTTT CASSAANRATEAFF
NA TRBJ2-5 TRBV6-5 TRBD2 TGTGCCAGCAGTTCTCAGGGTGCTAGCGGGGGGGAGACCCAGTACTTC CASSSQGASGGETQYF
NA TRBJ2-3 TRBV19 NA TGTGCCAGTAGTATAAGGTCCGAAGCGCAGTATTTT CASSIRSEAQYF
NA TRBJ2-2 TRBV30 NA TGTGCCTGGAGTGTGTACACTCACACCGGGGAGCTGTTTTTT CAWSVYTHTGELFF
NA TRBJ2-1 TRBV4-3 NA TGCGCCAGCAGCCAAGTCGATAGCCTCAATGAGCAGTTCTTC CASSQVDSLNEQFF
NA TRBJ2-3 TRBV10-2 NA TGCGCCAGCAGTGAGGGATTAGAGGTAGATACGCAGTATTTT CASSEGLEVDTQYF
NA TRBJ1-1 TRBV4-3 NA TGCGCCAGCAGCCAAGACGAACGGACCAACACTGAAGCTTTCTTT CASSQDERTNTEAFF
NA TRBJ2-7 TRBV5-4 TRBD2 TGTGCCAGCAGCTTACCGGGGGGGAGCTCCTACGAGCAGTACTTC CASSLPGGSSYEQYF
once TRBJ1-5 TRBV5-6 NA TGTGCCAGCAGCTTGTGGGGGTCAGGGTTAAGAATTCCGCAGCCCCAGCATTTT CASSLWGSGLRIPQPQHF
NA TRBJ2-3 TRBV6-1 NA TGTGCCAGCAGTGCCCCCGGGAAGGCGGGAACCACAGATACGCAGTATTTT CASSAPGKAGTTDTQYF
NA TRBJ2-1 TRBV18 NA TGTGCCAGCTCACCGGGGACCGACTACAATGAGCAGTTCTTC CASSPGTDYNEQFF
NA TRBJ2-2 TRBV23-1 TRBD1 TGCGCCAGCAGTCAATGGACAGGGTCCGTCACCACCGGGGAGCTGTTTTTT CASSQWTGSVTTGELFF
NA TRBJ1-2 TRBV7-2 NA TGTGCCAGCAGTCAGGGCCGACTCCTGGCCGGGGATGGCTACACCTTC CASSQGRLLAGDGYTF
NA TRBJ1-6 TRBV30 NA TGTGCCTGGAGTGAGGATTGGTGGGGTTCTTCTAATTCACCCCTCCACTTT CAWSEDWWGSSNSPLHF
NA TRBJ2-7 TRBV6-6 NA TGTGCCAGCAGCCGCCCCCTAGTAACCTACGAGCAGTACTTC CASSRPLVTYEQYF
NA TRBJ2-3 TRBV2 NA TGTGCCAGCAGTGTTGGCGGATCCACAGATACGCAGTATTTT CASSVGGSTDTQYF
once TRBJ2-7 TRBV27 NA TGTGCCAGCAGTTTACAGCCTTCCTACGAGCAGTACTTC CASSLQPSYEQYF
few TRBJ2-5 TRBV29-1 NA TGCAGCGTTGCCATCACGATAGAGACCCAGTACTTC CSVAITIETQYF
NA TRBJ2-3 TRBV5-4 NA TGTGCCAGCAGCTTGGCCGAGTTGCGGTCTAGCACAGATACGCAGTATTTT CASSLAELRSSTDTQYF
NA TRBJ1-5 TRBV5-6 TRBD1 TGTGCCAGCAGCCCGGGACAGGGCTACAATCAGCCCCAGCATTTT CASSPGQGYNQPQHF
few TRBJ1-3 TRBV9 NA TGTGCCAGCAGCGTAGCTGTGTTGGGCAGGGAGGCCACTGGAAACACCATATATTTT CASSVAVLGREATGNTIYF
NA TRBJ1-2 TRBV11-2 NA TGTGCCAGCAGCTTAACAGAGTTTTATGGCTACACCTTC CASSLTEFYGYTF
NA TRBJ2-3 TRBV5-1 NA TGCGCCAGCAGCTCCGATGGGGGGAACACAGATACGCAGTATTTT CASSSDGGNTDTQYF
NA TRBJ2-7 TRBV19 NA TGTGCCAGTAGTATAAGAGTGGGCGGGATCGGCGAGCAGTACTTC CASSIRVGGIGEQYF
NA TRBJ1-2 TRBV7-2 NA TGTACCAGCAGCTTAGACAGGAACTATGGCTACACCTTC CTSSLDRNYGYTF
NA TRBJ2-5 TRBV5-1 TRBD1 TGCGCCAGCAGCTTGCCGGGACAGGCCGCAGGAGAGACCCAGTACTTC CASSLPGQAAGETQYF
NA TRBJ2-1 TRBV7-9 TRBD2 TGTGCCAGCAGCTTGATGGCGGGGGGTAATGAGCAGTTCTTC CASSLMAGGNEQFF
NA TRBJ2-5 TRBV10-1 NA TGCGCCAGCAGTCGACAGTGGCAAGAGACCCAGTACTTC CASSRQWQETQYF
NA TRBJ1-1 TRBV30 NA TGTGCCTGGAGCGCTTTAGGACCCCCCATGATGAACACTGAAGCTTTCTTT CAWSALGPPMMNTEAFF
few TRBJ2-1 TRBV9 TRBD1 TGTGCCAGCAGCGTAGGGGGAGCCGGGACAGCCAGCTCCTACAATGAGCAGTTCTTC CASSVGGAGTASSYNEQFF
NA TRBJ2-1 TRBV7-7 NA TGTGCTAGCAGCCGCGGGGTAGCCTCCTACAATGAGCAGTTCTTC CASSRGVASYNEQFF
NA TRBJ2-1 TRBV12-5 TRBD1 TGTGCTAGTGGCCCGACAGGGGACAATGAGCAGTTCTTC CASGPTGDNEQFF
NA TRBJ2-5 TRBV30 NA TGTGCCTGGAGTGCCGGGTTGGGCCAAGAGACCCAGTACTTC CAWSAGLGQETQYF
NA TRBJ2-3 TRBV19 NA TGTGCCAGTAGTATACGCGAAGATACGCAGTATTTT CASSIREDTQYF
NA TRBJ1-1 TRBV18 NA TGTGCCAGCTCACTCGTAGGGGCCACTGAAGCTTTCTTT CASSLVGATEAFF